This T cell receptor (beta chain) is drawn from a study of radiation and T cells in renal cell carcinoma. As to time point: blood 4 weeks post-SBRT, at nephrectomy. The sample's treatment: 15 Gy SBRT to primary tumor, nephrectomy 4 weeks later. Per germline, CDR1 MGHRA and CDR2 YSYEKL. This CDR3 contains 13 residues. V was pared by 4 bases and J by 1 base, with 5 bases between. Measured with immunoSEQ multiplex PCR; TCRdb has only the in-frame clones, and not every one. Here the sample spans approximately 86,000 clones, 85% being singletons. The sample in question was blood, obtained from a patient whose treatment included radiotherapy and nephrectomy. This chain connects TRBV4-1 to TRBJ1-3, with no clear D. The source of this sequence is a man aged 50 or older with renal cell carcinoma. The CDR3 reads CASSPPSGNTIYF. The CDR3 nucleotides are TGCGCCAGCAGCCCGCCATCTGGAAACACCATATATTTT.